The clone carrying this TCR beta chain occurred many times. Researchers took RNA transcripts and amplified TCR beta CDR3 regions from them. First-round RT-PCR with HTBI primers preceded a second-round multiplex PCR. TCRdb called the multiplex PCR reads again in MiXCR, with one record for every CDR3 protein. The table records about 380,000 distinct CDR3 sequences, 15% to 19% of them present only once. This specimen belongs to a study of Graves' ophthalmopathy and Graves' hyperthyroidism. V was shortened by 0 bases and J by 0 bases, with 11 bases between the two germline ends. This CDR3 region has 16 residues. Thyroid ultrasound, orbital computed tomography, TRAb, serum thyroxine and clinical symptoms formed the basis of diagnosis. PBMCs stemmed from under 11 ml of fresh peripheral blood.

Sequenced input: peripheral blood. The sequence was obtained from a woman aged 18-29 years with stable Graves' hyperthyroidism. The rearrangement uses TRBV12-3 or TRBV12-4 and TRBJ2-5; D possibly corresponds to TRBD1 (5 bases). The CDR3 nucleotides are TGTGCCAGCAGTTTAGCTGTGGCAGGGTACCAAGAGACCCAGTACTTC. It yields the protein CASSLAVAGYQETQYF.